The sample holds one count of the clone carrying this T cell receptor (beta chain). It was genomic DNA that served as the template for profiling TCR beta VDJ and CDR3. TCRdb re-analysed the reads in MiXCR, keeping a single row per CDR3 protein. This table holds about 180,000 distinct CDR3 sequences, almost 50% found once. The germline gives CDR1 LNHDA, CDR2 SQIVND (reference sequence). The CDR3 length is 15 residues. V was clipped by 4 bases and J by 3 bases, with 12 bases between them. The sample comes from a study of CD8+CD57+ T cells in acquired aplastic anemia. For sequencing, patients were chosen who had shown expansion of CD8+CD57+ cells by flow cytometry.

The chain couples TRBV19 to TRBJ2-2, with D perhaps TRBD1 or TRBD2 (6 bases each). The sequenced sample consisted of sorted CD4+, CD8+, or CD8+CD57+ T cells (not recorded which) from PBMCs. This receptor was identified in a human donor with aplastic anemia. The CDR3 loop reads CASSRPGEDTGELFF. In nucleotides, the CDR3 is TGTGCCAGTAGTAGACCAGGGGAGGACACCGGGGAGCTGTTTTTT.